The rows below give T cell receptor beta chains drawn from one sample of a study of control samples from healthy donors and cancer patients. Libraries were prepared by immunoSEQ multiplex PCR; TCRdb keeps only in-frame clonotypes and omits some of them. The sample lists about 130,000 clones; over 80% were seen once. Sequencing was done on a sample of blood. These TCRs come from a woman in her fifties or sixties in good health. The CDR3 runs from the conserved cysteine through the conserved F or W.

v_call,j_call,cdr3_aa
TRBV27,TRBJ2-3,CASSLWGLAGVGDTQYF
TRBV27,TRBJ2-1,CASSHRLRSGIGEQFF
TRBV18,TRBJ1-5,CASSLTGQIGQPQHF
TRBV9,TRBJ2-1,CASSVVGQGAQNEQFF
TRBV19,TRBJ2-3,CASSSRGTENTQYF
TRBV27,TRBJ1-2,CASRDILNYGYTF
TRBV28,TRBJ2-7,CASTANPWGGTSHEQYF
TRBV6-5,TRBJ1-3,CASRSGRTGNTIYF
TRBV14,TRBJ2-7,CASSQVLNYEQYF
TRBV19,TRBJ1-2,CASSMSGGYGYTF
TRBV5-1,TRBJ1-6,CASSSGRTNSPLHF
TRBV28,TRBJ2-5,CASSPSTRWAQYF
TRBV28,TRBJ2-5,CASSPSGTGETQYF
TRBV18,TRBJ1-1,CASSPHPPGNTEAFF
TRBV29-1,TRBJ2-1,CSVEPHRGVENEQFF
TRBV7-9,TRBJ1-1,CASSLAAGRRNTEAFF
TRBV10-1,TRBJ2-7,CASSEGRVSYEQYF
TRBV29-1,TRBJ1-2,CSAETGAYGYTF
TRBV12-3/TRBV12-4,TRBJ2-2,CASTPRGELFF
TRBV5-6,TRBJ2-3,CASSLSGQWPSSTDTQYF
TRBV6-4,TRBJ2-5,CASTRDQETQYF
TRBV10-1,TRBJ2-1,CASSGGGGSYNEQFF
TRBV27,TRBJ1-1,CASSPSGRIDTEAFF
TRBV2,TRBJ1-1,CASSVDRTMGTEAFF
TRBV6-5,TRBJ1-6,CASSLATGRNSPLHF
TRBV5-1,TRBJ2-7,CASSHTGGDTIYEQYF
TRBV24-1,TRBJ2-5,CATSPGQGFQETQYF
TRBV2,TRBJ1-3,CASSERAALIGNTIYF
TRBV3-1/TRBV3-2,TRBJ2-5,CASSQRLAGDKTQYF
TRBV28,TRBJ1-2,CASSLSRRIYGYTF
TRBV6-2/TRBV6-3,TRBJ2-1,CASSRPGSSYNEQFF